The 24 T cell receptor beta chains below were found in one sample sequenced in a study of PD-L1 blockade in urothelial cancer. The method was immunoSEQ multiplex PCR; TCRdb's version includes in-frame clones alone and lacks a portion of them. Of about 74,000 clones listed, about 90% are singletons. The time point denotes: pretreatment peripheral blood. Source: PBMCs, taken around atezolizumab (anti-PD-L1) treatment. The source is a man aged 65-85 years with urothelial cancer.

The rearrangement joins TRBV28 to TRBJ1-4, with D possibly matching TRBD1 (5 bases). The CDR3 extends over 15 amino acids. The V and J ends lost 1 base and 7 bases respectively, with 13 bases between them. In germline, CDR1 is MDHEN, CDR2 SYDVKM. CDR3 nucleotide sequence: TGTGCCAGCAGTTTATTAGGCAGGGTGGGTGAAAAACTGTTTTTT. It encodes CASSLLGRVGEKLFF.

V and J are TRBV5-1 and TRBJ1-3; D not resolved. V lost 2 bases to trimming and J lost 3 bases, with 9 bases between them. This CDR3 is 14 amino acids long. In germline, CDR1 is SGHRS, CDR2 YFSETQ. CDR3 nucleotide sequence: TGCGCCAGCAGCTTCGGTGCTCTTGGAAACACCATATATTTT. It yields the protein CASSFGALGNTIYF. The variable domain in full, with the rest retrieved from reference TRBV5-1 and TRBJ1-3, is KAGVTQTPRYLIKTRGQQVTLSCSPISGHRSVSWYQQTPGQGLQFLFEYFSETQRNKGNFPGRFSGRQFSNSRSEMNVSTLELGDSALYLCASSFGALGNTIYFGEGSWLTVV.

The rearrangement joins TRBV5-8 to TRBJ2-4; no clear D gene. The germline V and J ends were trimmed by 0 bases and 1 base, with 11 bases remaining between them. Germline CDR1 reads SGHTS; CDR2 reads YDEGEE. The length of the CDR3 is 16 residues. CDR3 protein: CASSLGFGLAKNIQYF. DNA for the CDR3: TGTGCCAGCAGCTTGGGATTCGGTCTGGCCAAAAACATTCAGTACTTC.

The chain combines TRBV10-1 with TRBJ2-5; D gene uncertain. Per germline, CDR1 WNHNN and CDR2 SYGVQD (reference sequence). The ends were cut back, 6 bases at V and 3 bases at J, with 14 bases in the middle. This CDR3 region has 14 residues. DNA of the CDR3: TGCGCCAGCAGCCCGCCTGGGCAAGAAGAGACCCAGTACTTC. Translation: CASSPPGQEETQYF.

The chain recombines TRBV28 with TRBJ2-4, with TRBD1 matching over 8 bases. CDR1 and CDR2 from the germline V gene are MDHEN and SYDVKM. The CDR3 runs 17 residues. V lost 4 bases and J lost 0; bases outside the gene matches: 8. Written as DNA, the CDR3 is TGTGCCAGCAGTTCCTCCCGGGACAGGCTAGCCAAAAACATTCAGTACTTC. Translation: CASSSSRDRLAKNIQYF.

The chain has TRBV5-4 and TRBJ2-1; no clear D gene. V was cut by 1 base and J by 0 bases, with 11 bases left in between. This CDR3 is built from 16 residues. The germline V gene has CDR1 SGHNT and CDR2 YYREEE (reference sequence). CDR3 amino acids: CASSLNPLSSYNEQFF. CDR3 coding DNA: TGTGCCAGCAGCTTGAACCCACTGAGCTCCTACAATGAGCAGTTCTTC. The whole variable domain, filled in from reference TRBV5-4 and TRBJ2-1, reads ETGVTQSPTHLIKTRGQQVTLRCSSQSGHNTVSWYQQALGQGPQFIFQYYREEENGRGNFPPRFSGLQFPNYSSELNVNALELDDSALYLCASSLNPLSSYNEQFFGPGTRLTVL.

The chain carries TRBV5-1 and TRBJ2-1; 7 bases map to TRBD1. CDR3 length equals 18 residues. Germline CDR1 is SGHRS and CDR2 is YFSETQ. J was trimmed by 8 bases and V by 0 bases; bases with no gene match: 17. The CDR3 DNA reads TGCGCCAGCAGCTTGGCGCCAGGGGGTGGTCCCGGAGGAGATGAGCAGTTCTTC. It encodes CASSLAPGGGPGGDEQFF. Supplemented by reference TRBV5-1 and TRBJ2-1, the full variable domain reads KAGVTQTPRYLIKTRGQQVTLSCSPISGHRSVSWYQQTPGQGLQFLFEYFSETQRNKGNFPGRFSGRQFSNSRSEMNVSTLELGDSALYLCASSLAPGGGPGGDEQFFGPGTRLTVL.

The chain employs TRBV6-5 and TRBJ2-2; a possible D gene is TRBD1 (5 bases). CDR3 length: 15 amino acids. CDR1 and CDR2 (germline): MNHEY, SVGAGI. V shed 2 bases and J shed 5 bases, with 12 bases lying between them. The CDR3 loop is CASSYIRVGTGELFF. The CDR3 DNA sequence: TGTGCCAGCAGTTACATCAGGGTCGGGACCGGGGAGCTGTTTTTT.

The genes are TRBV5-1 and TRBJ2-6; D call uncertain. This CDR3 contains 14 residues. Germline lookup yields CDR1 SGHRS and CDR2 YFSETQ. Trimming stripped 5 bases from V and 0 bases from J, with 6 bases between. This CDR3 is CASRSNSGANVLTF. In nucleotides, the CDR3 is TGCGCCAGCAGGTCCAACTCTGGGGCCAACGTCCTGACTTTC.

There are a few counts of this clone. The V call is TRBV5-1, the J call TRBJ2-7; the D is unclear. This CDR3 comprises 13 residues. Trimming took off 0 bases at V and 2 bases at J, with 6 bases between the two ends. Looked up from germline, CDR1 is SGHRS and CDR2 is YFSETQ. The CDR3 nucleotides are TGCGCCAGCAGCTTGGACAGAACCTACGAGCAGTACTTC. This sequence encodes CASSLDRTYEQYF.

Only one count was recorded for this clone. The chain employs TRBV11-2 and TRBJ2-7; possible D gene TRBD2, 5 bases. V was shortened by 1 base and J by 3 bases, with 10 bases between the two germline ends. The CDR3 has 14 residues. Germline loops: CDR1 SGHAT, CDR2 FQNNGV. The CDR3 loop is CASSLVSGIYEQYF. The DNA for the CDR3 is TGTGCCAGCAGCTTAGTCTCCGGGATCTACGAGCAGTACTTC.

Here the CDR3 DNA reads TGTGCCAGCAGCCCAGACGGCTCTCTCGCGGGAGACATGGATGAGCAGTTCTTC. Protein sequence: CASSPDGSLAGDMDEQFF. This sequence joins TRBV7-9 and TRBJ2-1, with TRBD2 matching 7 bases. The trim removed 5 bases at V and 8 bases at J, leaving 21 bases unmatched. This CDR3 region has 18 residues. Germline V gene sequence: CDR1 SEHNR, CDR2 FQNEAQ (reference sequence). Together with reference TRBV7-9 and TRBJ2-1, the CDR3 gives the full variable domain: DTGVSQNPRHKITKRGQNVTFRCDPISEHNRLYWYRQTLGQGPEFLTYFQNEAQLEKSRLLSDRFSAERPKGSFSTLEIQRTEQGDSAMYLCASSPDGSLAGDMDEQFFGPGTRLTVL.

This chain joins TRBV10-3 and TRBJ1-5, with D perhaps TRBD1 (6 bases). The CDR3 consists of 13 residues. Germline V lookup: CDR1 ENHRY, CDR2 SYGVKD. Deletions cut 5 bases from V and 5 bases from J, with 10 bases between. CDR3 in DNA: TGTGCCATCAGTAGACAGGTGGATCAGCCCCAGCATTTT. It is translated as CAISRQVDQPQHF.

The V gene is TRBV5-1, the J gene TRBJ2-1; 12 bases map to TRBD2. The CDR3 length is 13 residues. The V segment lost 7 bases and the J segment 8 bases; nucleotides outside the gene matches: 4. The germline CDR1 and CDR2 sequences are SGHRS and YFSETQ. CDR3 sequence (DNA): TGCGCCAGCCAACTAGCGGGAGGCCATGAGCAGTTCTTC. This codes for CASQLAGGHEQFF.

The V gene is TRBV28, the J gene TRBJ1-2; D is undetermined. V lost 6 bases and J 2 bases, leaving 4 bases between the germline ends. The germline V gene has CDR1 MDHEN and CDR2 SYDVKM. CDR3 length equals 11 residues. Here the CDR3 reads CASSPNYGYTF. CDR3 coding DNA: TGTGCCAGCAGCCCAAACTATGGCTACACCTTC.

This chain links TRBV5-1 with TRBJ2-2, with D possibly matching TRBD1 (6 bases). This CDR3 has 16 residues. Germline-derived CDR1 and CDR2 are SGHRS and YFSETQ. Between the trimmed V and J ends, which lost 1 base and 1 base, there was a span of 11 bases. Written as DNA, the CDR3 is TGCGCCAGCAGCTTGTGGCAGGGGAGGAACACCGGGGAGCTGTTTTTT. Translation gives CASSLWQGRNTGELFF.

The chain has TRBV28 and TRBJ1-1; D is ambiguous. The V and J ends lost 3 bases and 0 bases respectively, with 8 bases between them. This CDR3 comprises 14 residues. CDR1 and CDR2 from the germline V gene are MDHEN and SYDVKM. The CDR3 reads CASSFQYMNTEAFF. The CDR3 DNA follows: TGTGCCAGCAGTTTCCAGTACATGAACACTGAAGCTTTCTTT.

The chain carries TRBV18 and TRBJ2-3; 9 bases fit TRBD2. Germline trimming cut 2 bases from V and 9 bases from J; bases unmatched to any gene: 12. This CDR3 has 16 residues. Germline assignment: CDR1 KGHSH and CDR2 LQKENI. In DNA form, the CDR3 reads TGTGCCAGCTCACCAGGGACTAGCAGCTCCGGGGTCACGCAGTATTTT. This translates into CASSPGTSSSGVTQYF.

The chain has TRBV7-9 and TRBJ2-4; TRBD2 matches at 8 bases. The germline V gene has CDR1 SEHNR and CDR2 FQNEAQ (reference sequence). This CDR3 has 16 residues. The trim removed 2 bases at V and 2 bases at J, leaving 5 bases unmatched. CDR3 sequence: CASSLRLAGTKNIQYF. DNA of the CDR3: TGTGCCAGCAGCTTACGCCTAGCGGGCACCAAAAACATTCAGTACTTC.

The V gene is TRBV6-1, the J gene TRBJ1-1, with 7 bases aligning to TRBD1. Trimming at V came to 5 bases and at J to 5 bases, leaving 11 bases not matched to a gene. This CDR3 has 15 residues. CDR1 and CDR2 (germline): MNHNS, SASEGT. CDR3 in DNA: TGTGCCAGCAGTCCGATTCAGGGGGTAGGTACTGAAGCTTTCTTT. It translates to CASSPIQGVGTEAFF.

CDR3 loop: CASTLSGSLYNEQFF. The CDR3 DNA sequence: TGTGCCAGCACCCTTAGCGGGAGTCTCTACAATGAGCAGTTCTTC. The chain is built from TRBV6-1 and TRBJ2-1; 9 nucleotides line up with TRBD2. Germline loops: CDR1 MNHNS, CDR2 SASEGT. Unmatched junction bases numbered 7, after V lost 7 bases and J lost 3 bases. This CDR3 is built from 15 residues.

The chain uses TRBV18 and TRBJ2-6; a weak D match, TRBD1 (6 bases). V lost 0 bases and J 2 bases, leaving 8 bases between the germline ends. This CDR3 contains 16 residues. CDR1 KGHSH and CDR2 LQKENI come from the germline V gene. The CDR3 here is CASSPPPGAGANVLTF. Written as DNA, the CDR3 is TGTGCCAGCTCACCACCGCCAGGGGCTGGGGCCAACGTCCTGACTTTC.

This clone was observed once. J is TRBJ1-5 and V is TRBV7-9; 7 bases are a match to TRBD1. Unmatched junction bases numbered 6, after V lost 1 base and J lost 0 bases. Germline CDR1 and CDR2: SEHNR and FQNEAQ (reference sequence). The CDR3 is 17 amino acids. This CDR3 reads CASSLGRTGDSNQPQHF. The CDR3, as DNA: TGTGCCAGCAGCTTAGGCAGGACAGGAGATAGCAATCAGCCCCAGCATTTT.

The V gene is TRBV2, the J gene TRBJ1-1; D not resolved. Germline V CDR1 and CDR2: SNHLY, FYNNEI. The germline V and J ends were trimmed by 9 bases and 4 bases, with 12 bases remaining between them. The CDR3 covers 12 residues. CDR3 region: CASRTGSTEAFF. CDR3 nucleotides: TGTGCCAGTCGGACGGGATCCACTGAAGCTTTCTTT.